Reported below is one T cell receptor (beta chain). The antigen remains undetermined. Method: immunoSEQ multiplex PCR; TCRdb's copy keeps in-frame clones and lacks some. Among approximately 70,000 clones listed, roughly 84% were seen once. Germline V gene sequence: CDR1 PRHDT, CDR2 FYEKMQ (reference sequence). CDR3 size: 13 residues. Trimming at V came to 5 bases and at J to 8 bases, leaving 6 bases not matched to a gene. The sample comes from a study of OX40 agonist ivuxolimab in advanced cancers. Whole-study context: At approximately 80% male, the cohort had a mean age of 60 years, ranging from about 20 to 79. General study results and limits: In the 0.1-3.0 mg/kg groups, partial responders showed among the lowest expansion. Expanded clones were, on average, more numerous among CD8+ T cells than CD4+. In the 0.1 to 3.0 mg/kg range, CD4+ and CD8+ blood T cells had expanded clonally by week 6.

This receptor was taken from an adult with an advanced solid tumor such as melanoma, head and neck, liver or kidney cancer. The chain recombines TRBV13 with TRBJ2-1, with 7 positions matching TRBD1. The specimen comprised CD4+ or CD8+ T cells sorted from blood, sampled in a trial of the OX40 agonist ivuxolimab. The CDR3 sequence is CASSLLDRDEQFF. DNA for the CDR3: TGTGCCAGCAGCCTGTTAGACAGGGATGAGCAGTTCTTC.